This entry features one TCR beta chain sequence. The data originate from a study of blood T cell repertoires in COVID-19. Study details: Donors in the United States, Italy and Spain gave samples during acute or convalescent COVID-19. PBMCs, B-cell-depleted T cells, or T cells provided the cDNA or gDNA that made up the material.

CDR1 is MNHEY, CDR2 SMNVEV, per germline (reference sequence). The trim removed 8 bases at V and 1 base at J, leaving 0 bases unmatched. This CDR3 is 12 amino acids long. As processed by the authors: How many nucleated cells were present was estimated from reference gene primer amplification. Some clones are missing from TCRdb's copy, which holds only in-frame ones; the method was immunoSEQ multiplex PCR. From that table come the V and J calls and clone size; the DNA was used to work out D and trimming. Of about 250,000 clones listed, approximately 90% are singletons. The sequence was obtained from a woman aged 30 to 39 with acute COVID-19. The sequenced material came from PBMCs or T cells enriched from blood (not recorded which). The rearrangement links TRBV27 to TRBJ2-3; 7 bases align to TRBD1. For the CDR3, the DNA is TGTGCCAGCGGACAGGGCACAGATACGCAGTATTTT. Its protein product is CASGQGTDTQYF.